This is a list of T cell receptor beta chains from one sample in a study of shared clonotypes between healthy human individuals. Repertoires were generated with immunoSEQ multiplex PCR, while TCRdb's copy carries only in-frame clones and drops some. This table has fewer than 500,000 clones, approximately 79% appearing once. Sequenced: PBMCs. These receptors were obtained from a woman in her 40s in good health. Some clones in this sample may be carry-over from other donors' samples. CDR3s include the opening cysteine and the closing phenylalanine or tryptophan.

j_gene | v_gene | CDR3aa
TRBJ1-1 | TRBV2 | CASLRQPNTEAFF
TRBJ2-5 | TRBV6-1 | CASSPIGAGETQYF
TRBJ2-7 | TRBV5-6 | CASSSGLRTTYEQYF
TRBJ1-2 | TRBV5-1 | CASRQGNYGYTF
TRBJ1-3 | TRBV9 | CASSASGSGNTIYF
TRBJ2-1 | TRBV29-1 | CSGARGGTYNEQFF
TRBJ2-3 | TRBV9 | CASSVSGRGTDTQYF
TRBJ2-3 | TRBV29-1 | CSVEVGTDTQYF
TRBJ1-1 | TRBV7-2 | CASSLTQGNTEAFF
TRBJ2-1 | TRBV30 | CAWSGSGQNEQFF
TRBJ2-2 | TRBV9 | CASSVASGSTGELFF
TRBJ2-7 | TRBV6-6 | CASSRTGVEQYF
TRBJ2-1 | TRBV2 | CASSEDSSSYNEQFF
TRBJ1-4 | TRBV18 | CASSLELQGEKLFF
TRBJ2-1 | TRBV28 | CASSNLGEQFF
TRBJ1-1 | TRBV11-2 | CASSLGQGTSEAFF
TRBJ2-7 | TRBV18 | CASSPLTGANYEQYF
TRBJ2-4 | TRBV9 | CASSVAPGAKNIQYF
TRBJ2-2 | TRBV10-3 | CAISESSRGAGTGELFF
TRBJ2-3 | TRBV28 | CASSSWKQGLDTQYF
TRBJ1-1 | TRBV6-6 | CASSFVPRYTEAFF
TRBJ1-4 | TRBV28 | CASRSHGMFF
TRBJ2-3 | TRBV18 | CASSPRAQILDTQYF
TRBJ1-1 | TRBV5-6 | CASSLATTNTEAFF
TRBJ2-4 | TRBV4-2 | CASSQAPRQGELAKNIQYF
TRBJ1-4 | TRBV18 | CASSPRGVLGEKLFF
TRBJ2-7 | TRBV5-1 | CASSLDGTGSYEQYF
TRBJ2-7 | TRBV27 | CASSSLAGNVYEQYF
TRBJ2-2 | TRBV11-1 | CASSPMAGARGGELFF
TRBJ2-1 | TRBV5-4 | CASSLKSGRTGEQFF
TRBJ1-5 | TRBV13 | CASRFDRDKNQPQHF
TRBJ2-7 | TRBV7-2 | CASTPGLAEYEQYF
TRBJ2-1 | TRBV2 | CASSPGQSYNEQFF